The 32 T cell receptor beta chains below come from one sample, sequenced in a study of cytomegalovirus exposure and HLA in healthy donors. With 60 Vbeta and 13 Jbeta primers, the PCR was carried out. Clones were read by immunoSEQ multiplex PCR, and TCRdb kept only the in-frame ones, dropping some. The sample consists of around 110,000 clones, 76% of them appearing once. The sample consisted of PBMCs. These receptors were taken from a young man in good health and CMV-seronegative.

The V gene is TRBV7-6, the J gene TRBJ2-5; 12 bases map to TRBD2. The CDR3 runs to 17 residues. V trimming: 1 base; J trimming: 2 bases; junction bases outside the gene matches: 5. The germline gives CDR1 SGHVS, CDR2 FNYEAQ. CDR3 in amino acids: CASSLGAGTSGQETQYF. CDR3 in DNA: TGTGCCAGCAGCTTAGGTGCGGGGACTAGCGGGCAAGAGACCCAGTACTTC.

With regard to this clone: The junction departs from germline at one end; a sequencing error may be responsible. This chain uses TRBV5-1 with TRBJ1-2; weak D call: TRBD1 (6 bases). CDR3 length equals 14 residues. Germline V gene data show CDR1 as SGHRS and CDR2 as YFSETQ. The CDR3, as DNA: TGCGCCAGCAGCTTGTTTCAGGGGAACTATGGCTACCCCTTC. Its protein is CASSLFQGNYGYPF.

This clone was seen once. V and J are TRBV28 and TRBJ1-5; D perhaps matches TRBD1 (6 bases). CDR1 and CDR2 from the germline V gene are MDHEN and SYDVKM. This CDR3 contains 14 residues. The V and J ends lost 10 bases and 0 bases respectively, with 13 bases between them. CDR3 coding DNA: TGTGCCACGAGGGGGTCAGGTAGCAATCAGCCCCAGCATTTT. Protein sequence: CATRGSGSNQPQHF. Supplemented by reference TRBV28 and TRBJ1-5, the full variable domain reads DVKVTQSSRYLVKRTGEKVFLECVQDMDHENMFWYRQDPGLGLRLIYFSYDVKMKEKGDIPEGYSVSREKKERFSLILESASTNQTSMYLCATRGSGSNQPQHFGDGTRLSIL.

The rearrangement links TRBV19 to TRBJ2-5, with D perhaps TRBD1 (7 bases). Germline lookup yields CDR1 LNHDA and CDR2 SQIVND (reference sequence). Trimming removed 6 bases at V and 1 base at J, with 9 bases between. CDR3 length: 13 amino acids. This CDR3 reads CASSQGGQETQYF. Written as DNA, the CDR3 is TGTGCCAGTAGCCAGGGGGGCCAAGAGACCCAGTACTTC.

This clone has a handful of counts. This chain uses TRBV19 with TRBJ1-1; D gene ambiguous. CDR3 size: 14 residues. Germline V gene data show CDR1 as LNHDA and CDR2 as SQIVND (reference sequence). Trimming removed 5 bases at V and 1 base at J, with 11 bases between. CDR3 residues: CASSLRFGNTEAFF. CDR3 DNA: TGTGCCAGTAGTTTACGGTTCGGGAACACTGAAGCTTTCTTT.

This chain connects TRBV28 to TRBJ1-5; no reliable D call. V was shortened by 7 bases and J by 0 bases, with 4 bases between the two germline ends. Germline V CDR1 and CDR2: MDHEN, SYDVKM. The CDR3 totals 12 residues. The DNA for the CDR3 is TGTGCCAGCACGTATAGCAATCAGCCCCAGCATTTT. As protein: CASTYSNQPQHF.

The chain combines TRBV9 with TRBJ2-1; the match to TRBD1 covers 7 bases. The CDR3 consists of 17 residues. From germline, CDR1 is SGDLS and CDR2 YYNGEE. V was pared by 2 bases and J by 5 bases, with 13 bases of the junction left unmatched. The CDR3 is CASSVTGATGVHNEQFF. CDR3 bases: TGTGCCAGCAGCGTCACTGGGGCCACAGGGGTTCACAATGAGCAGTTCTTC. The entire variable domain, with the rest obtained from reference TRBV9 and TRBJ2-1, is as follows: DSGVTQTPKHLITATGQRVTLRCSPRSGDLSVYWYQQSLDQGLQFLIQYYNGEERAKGNILERFSAQQFPDLHSELNLSSLELGDSALYFCASSVTGATGVHNEQFFGPGTRLTVL.

This chain links TRBV19 with TRBJ1-5; D possibly corresponds to TRBD1 (6 bases). V lost 11 bases and J 1 base, leaving 18 bases between the germline ends. Per germline, CDR1 LNHDA and CDR2 SQIVND (reference sequence). There are 15 residues in the CDR3. CDR3 nucleotide sequence: TGTGCCTCCGTCAGGGGCGATCCAAGCAATCAGCCCCAGCATTTT. Translation gives CASVRGDPSNQPQHF.

This clone was counted ten times or more. V is TRBV27 and J is TRBJ1-2; D possibly corresponds to TRBD1 (6 bases). Trimming removed 4 bases from V and 5 bases from J, with 14 bases in between. CDR3 size: 14 residues. CDR1 and CDR2 (germline): MNHEY, SMNVEV (reference sequence). CDR3 DNA: TGTGCCAGCAGTTCACTGGGGGCGAAATATGGCTACACCTTC. This translates into CASSSLGAKYGYTF.

The rearrangement links TRBV5-4 to TRBJ1-4, with D perhaps TRBD1 (6 bases). The CDR3 extends over 16 amino acids. Deletions cut 4 bases from V and 4 bases from J, with 17 bases between. Per germline, CDR1 SGHNT and CDR2 YYREEE (reference sequence). CDR3 nucleotides: TGTGCCAGCAGCCGCTCGCCGGACAGCCTTAATGAAAAACTGTTTTTT. Translated, it gives CASSRSPDSLNEKLFF.

CDR3 region: CASSLGALEKLFF. The CDR3 DNA follows: TGCGCCAGCAGCTTGGGCGCTCTTGAAAAACTGTTTTTT. The chain couples TRBV5-1 to TRBJ1-4, with D uncertain. V lost 0 bases to trimming and J lost 7 bases, with 7 bases between them. This CDR3 spans 13 amino acids. Germline values: CDR1 SGHRS, CDR2 YFSETQ.

The chain has TRBV5-1 and TRBJ2-5, with 8 positions matching TRBD2. The V and J ends lost 0 bases and 7 bases, in that order; junction bases with no gene match: 17. The CDR3 extends over 18 amino acids. CDR1 and CDR2 (germline): SGHRS, YFSETQ. The CDR3 spells CASSLGDWGGGPQGTQYF. Here the CDR3 DNA reads TGCGCCAGCAGCTTGGGCGATTGGGGCGGGGGGCCCCAGGGGACCCAGTACTTC.

V gene TRBV6-5 combines with J gene TRBJ2-7; 9 nucleotides agree with TRBD2. The end of the DNA fits TRBJ2-5 better, so the J call may be wrong. The CDR3 has 16 residues. Per germline, CDR1 MNHEY and CDR2 SVGAGI. CDR3 protein: CASSYGLAGTRETQYF. The DNA of the CDR3 is TGTGCCAGCAGTTACGGGCTAGCGGGGACTCGGGAGACCCAGTACTTC.

CDR3 sequence: CASSDIRANYGYTF. The CDR3 coding sequence is TGTGCCAGCAGCGATATTAGAGCTAACTATGGCTACACCTTC. V and J are TRBV2 and TRBJ1-2; D uncertain. The CDR3 is 14 amino acids. Trimming removed 6 bases from V and 0 bases from J, with 11 bases in between. Germline V gene sequence: CDR1 SNHLY, CDR2 FYNNEI.

This clone was observed a handful of times. CDR3 nucleotide sequence: TGTGCCAGCAGCGTAGGCGGGCAGAACACTGAAGCTTTCTTT. Its protein product is CASSVGGQNTEAFF. The chain couples TRBV9 to TRBJ1-1; no firm D call. Trimming removed 0 bases at V and 1 base at J, with 7 bases between. Germline V gene data show CDR1 as SGDLS and CDR2 as YYNGEE. The CDR3 runs 14 residues.

The chain employs TRBV27 and TRBJ1-6; D is unresolved. Trimming left V 0 bases short and J 8 bases short, with 5 bases between. The CDR3 runs 13 residues. Germline V gives CDR1 MNHEY, CDR2 SMNVEV (reference sequence). CDR3 in amino acids: CASSLSRDSPLHF. In DNA form, the CDR3 reads TGTGCCAGCAGTTTATCGAGAGATTCACCCCTCCACTTT.

The chain uses TRBV14 and TRBJ1-5; D is uncertain. Germline V CDR1 and CDR2: SGHDN, FVKESK. The CDR3 has 12 amino acids. V lost 0 bases and J 7 bases, leaving 4 bases between the germline ends. CDR3 amino acids: CASSQEAQPQHF. CDR3 sequence (DNA): TGTGCCAGCAGCCAAGAAGCCCAGCCCCAGCATTTT.

This chain links TRBV4-1 with TRBJ2-7, with TRBD1 matching 7 bases. After removal of 4 bases from V and 4 bases from J, the junction contained 13 bases not matched to a gene. Germline V gene data show CDR1 as MGHRA and CDR2 as YSYEKL. The CDR3 covers 16 residues. CDR3 sequence reads: CASSPGNRDRDYEQYF. The CDR3 bases are TGCGCCAGCAGCCCCGGAAACCGAGACAGGGATTACGAGCAGTACTTC.

V and J are TRBV7-6 and TRBJ2-7; a weak D match, TRBD1 (6 bases). V was cut by 3 bases and J by 3 bases, with 18 bases left in between. Per the germline V gene, CDR1 is SGHVS and CDR2 is FNYEAQ. This CDR3 has 16 amino acids. CDR3 sequence (DNA): TGTGCCAGCAGCTTGAGACCCGGGACAAGAATCTACGAGCAGTACTTC. Translating it yields CASSLRPGTRIYEQYF.

This rearrangement joins TRBV12-5 to TRBJ1-2; D remains unclear. CDR1 is LGHNT, CDR2 FRNRAP, per germline. The CDR3 consists of 12 residues. V was clipped by 9 bases and J by 7 bases, with 15 bases between them. The CDR3 region is CARFFRSAGYTF. In nucleotides, the CDR3 is TGTGCTAGATTCTTTAGGAGTGCTGGCTACACCTTC.

The chain combines TRBV4-3 with TRBJ2-2; 7 nucleotides match TRBD1. The germline V gene encodes CDR1 LGHNA and CDR2 YSLEER. V was pared by 0 bases and J by 0 bases, with 4 bases of the junction left unmatched. The CDR3 is 17 residues long. The CDR3 DNA sequence: TGCGCCAGCAGCCAAGATCCAGGGGGAGCGAACACCGGGGAGCTGTTTTTT. This gives the protein CASSQDPGGANTGELFF.

V usage is TRBV19 and J usage is TRBJ2-1; 10 nucleotides line up with TRBD2. Germline CDR1 LNHDA, CDR2 SQIVND (reference sequence). The ends lost 6 bases at V and 10 bases at J; junction bases unmatched: 18. CDR3 size: 17 residues. CDR3 coding DNA: TGTGCCAGTAGAGAGGCGGGCCTAGCGGGGGCGGCCATGGAGCAGTTCTTC. This encodes CASREAGLAGAAMEQFF.

About this clone itself: Compared with germline, one end of the junction differs, possibly owing to a read error. CDR3 residues: CSSSQGLKGYTF. The CDR3 region has the DNA TGTTCCAGCAGCCAAGGACTAAAGGGCTACACCTTC. The chain has TRBV7-9 and TRBJ1-2; no definite D call. There are 12 residues in the CDR3. From germline, CDR1 is SEHNR and CDR2 FQNEAQ (reference sequence).

This chain connects TRBV2 to TRBJ1-2, with 11 nucleotides matching TRBD1. The CDR3 spans 18 residues. Germline CDR1 is SNHLY and CDR2 is FYNNEI. The J segment lost 4 bases and the V segment lost 2 bases, leaving 12 bases of the junction unmatched. The CDR3 nucleotides read TGTGCCAGCAGTGAAACTAGGACAGGGGGCGGCACCACCTATGGCTACACCTTC. The encoded protein is CASSETRTGGGTTYGYTF. The whole variable domain, filled in from reference TRBV2 and TRBJ1-2, reads EPEVTQTPSHQVTQMGQEVILRCVPISNHLYFYWYRQILGQKVEFLVSFYNNEISEKSEIFDDQFSVERPDGSNFTLKIRSTKLEDSAMYFCASSETRTGGGTTYGYTFGSGTRLTVV.

This clone was found many times. This chain connects TRBV5-5 to TRBJ1-3, with 8 nucleotides matching TRBD1. CDR3 size: 15 residues. With 4 bases clipped from V and 3 bases from J, the junction kept 6 bases outside the gene matches. The germline V gene has CDR1 SGHKS and CDR2 YYEKEE (reference sequence). CDR3 nucleotide sequence: TGTGCCAGCAGCACGTACGGACAGGGTGGAAACACCATATATTTT. Protein sequence: CASSTYGQGGNTIYF.

The chain's CDR3 is CASSPSSGGVDTQYF. CDR3 coding DNA: TGTGCCAGCAGTCCTTCTAGCGGGGGTGTAGATACGCAGTATTTT. The chain combines TRBV6-4 with TRBJ2-3; the match to TRBD2 covers 10 bases. Trimming at V came to 5 bases and at J to 5 bases, leaving 7 bases not matched to a gene. This CDR3 is built from 15 residues. Germline-derived CDR1 and CDR2 are MRHNA and SNTAGT.

In this sample, this clone turned up a few times. The gene calls are TRBV4-3 and TRBJ1-1, with D perhaps matching TRBD1 (5 bases). Trimming removed 1 base from V and 0 bases from J, with 12 bases in between. Germline-derived CDR1 and CDR2 are LGHNA and YSLEER. CDR3 size: 16 residues. The CDR3 loop is CASSQGQEGLNTEAFF. For the CDR3, the DNA is TGCGCCAGCAGCCAAGGTCAGGAGGGGTTGAACACTGAAGCTTTCTTT.

The rearrangement joins TRBV16 to TRBJ2-7; D is undetermined. V lost 4 bases, J lost 3 bases, and 10 bases lay in between. The CDR3 length is 13 residues. CDR1 and CDR2 from the germline V gene are KGHSY and FQNENV. CDR3 coding DNA: TGTGCCAGCAGCCCCTCGTCCGTCTACGAGCAGTACTTC. This sequence encodes CASSPSSVYEQYF.

The genes are TRBV7-2 and TRBJ1-4; D is ambiguous. Trimming left V 5 bases short and J 4 bases short, with 8 bases between. The germline CDR1 and CDR2 sequences are SGHTA and FQGNSA. CDR3 length equals 13 residues. CDR3 sequence reads: CASSQQSNEKLFF. CDR3 DNA: TGTGCCAGCAGCCAACAGAGTAATGAAAAACTGTTTTTT.

The genes are TRBV7-2 and TRBJ1-5, with a tentative D call TRBD1 (5 bases). Deletions cut 2 bases from V and 5 bases from J, with 10 bases between. Germline CDR1 is SGHTA and CDR2 is FQGNSA. The CDR3 is 14 residues long. CDR3 sequence (DNA): TGTGCCAGCAGCTTAAGGGGAGGGGATCAGCCCCAGCATTTT. Residues: CASSLRGGDQPQHF. Full variable domain (remainder filled in from reference TRBV7-2 and TRBJ1-5): GAGVSQSPSNKVTEKGKDVELRCDPISGHTALYWYRQSLGQGLEFLIYFQGNSAPDKSGLPSDRFSAERTGGSVSTLTIQRTQQEDSAVYLCASSLRGGDQPQHFGDGTRLSIL.

The chain couples TRBV18 to TRBJ2-1, with 9 bases matching TRBD1. The CDR3 length is 14 residues. V lost 4 bases and J lost 9; bases outside the gene matches: 7. From germline, CDR1 is KGHSH and CDR2 LQKENI. The DNA of the CDR3 is TGTGCCAGCTCACTTGACAGGGGGACGGGTGAGCAGTTCTTC. Protein product: CASSLDRGTGEQFF.

The V and J genes are TRBV6-6 and TRBJ1-2; possible D gene TRBD1, 5 bases. The CDR3 is 15 residues long. The germline V and J ends were trimmed by 2 bases and 4 bases, with 14 bases remaining between them. Germline V gene data show CDR1 as MNHNY and CDR2 as SVGAGI (reference sequence). CDR3 sequence: CASSYPKGGTYGYTF. The CDR3 nucleotides read TGTGCCAGCAGTTACCCCAAAGGAGGGACCTATGGCTACACCTTC.